This is a list of T cell receptor beta chains from one sample in a study of CD4 and CD8 cells across lung adenocarcinoma regions. TCRdb redid the calling of the PCR reads with MiXCR, one entry per CDR3 protein. Of roughly 20,000 distinct CDR3 sequences in the sample, 54% were seen once. The specimen was CD8+ T cells from the center of a lung tumor. The source of these receptors is a female donor with lung adenocarcinoma. The CD4 and CD8 labels of this study may be unreliable. Both conserved end residues are part of each CDR3. The D gene is left open where the match is weak. Expanded clones are given a class, and other clones once, few, many or no size at all.

14	few	TRBV27	-	TRBJ1-5	CASRAPGDHQPQHF	TGTGCCAGCAGGGCCCCGGGGGACCATCAGCCCCAGCATTTT
13	-	TRBV6-1	-	TRBJ1-3	CASSEGFGNTIYF	TGTGCCAGCAGTGAGGGCTTTGGAAACACCATATATTTT
14	-	TRBV6-1	TRBD1	TRBJ1-6	CASSKDRINSPLHF	TGTGCCAGCAGTAAGGACAGGATTAATTCACCCCTCCACTTT
15	-	TRBV5-1	-	TRBJ2-3	CASSLDDRTTDTQYF	TGCGCCAGCAGCTTGGACGACAGAACCACAGATACGCAGTATTTT
11	-	TRBV7-6	-	TRBJ2-6	CASSLSGTQTF	TGTGCCAGCAGCCTATCAGGCACCCAGACTTTC
14	-	TRBV7-3	-	TRBJ2-2	CASSPTSLTGELFF	TGTGCCAGCAGCCCCACTAGTTTGACCGGGGAGCTGTTTTTT
17	-	TRBV7-2	TRBD2	TRBJ2-7	CASSVRLAGSSYNEQYF	TGTGCCAGCAGCGTCCGACTAGCGGGAAGCTCCTACAATGAGCAGTACTTC
14	-	TRBV20-1	-	TRBJ2-1	CSARPGATHREQFF	TGCAGTGCTAGACCAGGGGCCACGCATCGAGAGCAGTTCTTC
13	few	TRBV10-2	TRBD1	TRBJ2-5	CASRGQGAETQYF	TGCGCCAGCAGGGGACAGGGGGCTGAGACCCAGTACTTC
16	-	TRBV6-1	-	TRBJ2-7	CASSEAWDMSWDTQYF	TGTGCCAGCAGTGAAGCTTGGGACATGAGTTGGGATACGCAGTACTTC
15	-	TRBV6-1	TRBD2	TRBJ2-5	CASSGGLAGVKTQYF	TGTGCCAGCAGTGGCGGACTAGCGGGGGTAAAGACCCAGTACTTC
16	-	TRBV6-1	TRBD1	TRBJ2-3	CACRGLGGGATDTQYF	TGTGCCTGCAGGGGGCTCGGGGGCGGGGCGACAGATACCCAGTATTTC
14	many	TRBV7-2	-	TRBJ1-1	CASSQGAGNTEAFF	TGTGCCAGCAGCCAGGGTGCGGGGAACACTGAAGCTTTCTTT
17	medium-sized	TRBV14	TRBD1	TRBJ2-5	CASSRTGRLYVWETQYF	TGTGCCAGCAGCCGGACAGGGAGGCTGTATGTTTGGGAGACCCAGTACTTC
14	-	TRBV10-1	TRBD2	TRBJ2-3	CAGHGRRDQETQYF	TGCGCGGGGCACGGGAGGCGTGACCAAGAGACGCAGTACTTT
14	-	TRBV12-3/TRBV12-4	-	TRBJ2-3	CASSYLDRADTQYF	TGTGCCAGCAGTTATTTGGACCGCGCAGATACGCAGTATTTT
15	-	TRBV6-1	-	TRBJ2-1	CASSEAGPSYNEQFF	TGTGCCAGCAGTGAGGCGGGACCATCCTACAATGAGCAGTTCTTC
14	-	TRBV6-1	-	TRBJ2-7	CASRGGPEVNTQYF	TGTGCCAGCAGGGGGGGGCCAGAGGTAAATACGCAGTACTTC
14	-	TRBV10-1	-	TRBJ2-2	CASSRGMDTGAQFF	TGCGCCAGCAGTCGGGGTATGGATACCGGGGCGCAGTTTTTT
15	-	TRBV10-2	-	TRBJ1-5	CASRSTGSDNQPQHF	TGCGCCAGCAGATCCACAGGGTCGGATAATCAGCCCCAGCACTTT
17	many	TRBV7-2	TRBD2	TRBJ2-1	CASSLAGGLAGYNEQFF	TGTGCCAGCAGCTTAGCGGGGGGACTAGCGGGATACAATGAGCAGTTCTTC
13	-	TRBV10-1	-	TRBJ2-1	CASSEGTNDTQFF	TGCGCCAGCAGTGAGGGGACAAACGATACGCAGTTTTTC
18	medium-sized	TRBV6-5	TRBD2	TRBJ2-7	CASRLGATSGDSSYEQYF	TGTGCCAGCAGGCTGGGGGCGACTAGCGGGGATAGCTCCTACGAGCAGTACTTC
12	few	TRBV6-1	TRBD1	TRBJ2-5	CASGTGGETQYF	TGTGCCAGCGGGACAGGGGGGGAGACCCAGTACTTC
12	-	TRBV20-1	-	TRBJ2-3	CSAIKRADTQYF	TGCAGTGCTATAAAGAGGGCAGATACGCAGTATTTT
18	medium-sized	TRBV6-1	TRBD2	TRBJ2-3	CASSEAGLAGASTDTQYF	TGTGCCAGCAGTGAAGCGGGACTAGCGGGAGCGAGCACAGATACGCAGTATTTT
14	-	TRBV10-3	TRBD1	TRBJ2-5	CAISATGGHETQYF	TGTGCCATCAGTGCTACAGGGGGCCATGAGACCCAGTACTTC
16	-	TRBV6-5	-	TRBJ2-2	CASSYSISWNTGELFF	TGTGCCAGCAGTTACTCGATTTCCTGGAACACCGGGGAGCTGTTTTTT
15	-	TRBV6-5	TRBD1	TRBJ2-5	CASSYQGAIGETQYF	TGTGCCAGCAGTTACCAGGGGGCCATAGGGGAGACCCAGTACTTC
17	-	TRBV5-1	-	TRBJ1-1	CASSLARRGGFFSEAFF	TGCGCCAGCAGCTTGGCAAGGAGGGGTGGGTTTTTTTCTGAAGCTTTCTTT
15	-	TRBV11-2	-	TRBJ2-1	CASSLGEAEYNEQFF	TGTGCCAGCAGCTTAGGGGAAGCGGAATACAATGAGCAGTTCTTC
13	few	TRBV29-1	-	TRBJ2-5	CSVEVGQGETQYF	TGCAGCGTTGAGGTCGGGCAGGGAGAGACCCAGTACTTC
14	-	TRBV6-1	TRBD1	TRBJ2-1	CASTRDRGNNEPYF	TGTGCCAGCACCCGGGACAGGGGGAACAATGAGCCGTACTTC
13	-	TRBV10-3	-	TRBJ2-1	CATAPHFGRGQFF	TGTGCCACCGCCCCTCACTTTGGGCGCGGACAGTTCTTC
13	many	TRBV7-6	-	TRBJ2-1	CASSLFRGEIQFF	TGTGCCAGCAGCTTATTCCGCGGGGAGATACAGTTCTTC
15	-	TRBV12-3/TRBV12-4	-	TRBJ2-5	CGRGGGGCDQETQYF	TGTGGCAGGGGGGGCGGGGGCTGTGACCAAGAGACCCAGTACTTC
17	few	TRBV6-1	TRBD2	TRBJ2-7	CASSKGTSGSFPYEQYF	TGTGCCAGCAGTAAAGGGACTAGCGGGAGTTTCCCATACGAGCAGTACTTC
16	few	TRBV4-1	TRBD1	TRBJ1-5	CASSQAGTGEYQPQHF	TGCGCCAGCAGCCAAGCTGGTACAGGGGAATATCAGCCCCAGCATTTT
14	-	TRBV6-4	-	TRBJ2-2	CASSDSAVGGELFF	TGTGCCAGCAGTGACTCGGCAGTTGGCGGGGAGCTGTTTTTT
17	-	TRBV4-1	TRBD2	TRBJ2-7	CARSRVPGRGAKDTQYF	TGCGCCAGGAGCCGAGTCCCGGGGCGGGGGGCCAAAGATACGCAGTACTTC